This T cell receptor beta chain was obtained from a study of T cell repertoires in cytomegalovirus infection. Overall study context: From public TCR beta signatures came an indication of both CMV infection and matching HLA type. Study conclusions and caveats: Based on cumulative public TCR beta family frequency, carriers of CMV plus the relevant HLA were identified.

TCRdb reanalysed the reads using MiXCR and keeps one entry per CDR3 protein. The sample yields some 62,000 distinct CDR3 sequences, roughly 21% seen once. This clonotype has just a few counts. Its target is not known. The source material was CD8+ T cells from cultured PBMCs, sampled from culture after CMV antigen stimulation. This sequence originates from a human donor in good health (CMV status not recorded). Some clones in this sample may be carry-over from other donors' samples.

CDR3: CASSTSSGTSEQETQYF. The CDR3 DNA is TGTGCCAGCAGCACCTCTTCCGGGACTAGCGAGCAAGAGACCCAGTACTTC. The genes are TRBV7-2 and TRBJ2-5, with 10 bases lining up with TRBD2. Germline values: CDR1 SGHTA, CDR2 FQGNSA. This CDR3 is 17 amino acids long. The trim removed 5 bases at V and 2 bases at J, leaving 11 bases unmatched.